This T cell receptor (beta chain) comes out of a study of beta chain features in type 1 diabetes. Overall study results and limits: Moderate but significant shortening of TCRB CDR3s was recorded in all four CD4+ subsets from Type 1 diabetes patients.

Sequenced material consisted of expressed TCRB transcripts (all of the isolated RNA was reverse transcribed). Repertoires were generated with immunoSEQ multiplex PCR, while TCRdb's copy carries only in-frame clones and drops some. The sample consists of a few hundred thousand clones, around 10% of them appearing once. Looked up from germline, CDR1 is SSHAT and CDR2 is FNYEAQ (reference sequence). V gave up 3 bases and J gave up 6 bases; unmatched junction bases: 5. The CDR3 spans 14 residues. Comment on this clone: What it binds is unknown.

The gene calls are TRBV7-7 and TRBJ2-3, with TRBD2 matching 8 bases. Sequencing was performed on central memory CD4+ T cells from blood. The receptor's source is a man younger than 40 with type 1 diabetes. Written as DNA, the CDR3 is TGTGCCAGCAGCTTGGGACTAGACCCGGATACGCAGTATTTT. Amino acids: CASSLGLDPDTQYF.